This is a list of T cell receptor beta chains from one sample in a study of beta chain features in type 1 diabetes. Clones were sequenced by immunoSEQ multiplex PCR, and TCRdb holds only the in-frame ones, with some missing. The sample yields a few hundred thousand clones, about 10% seen once. The sequenced sample consisted of central memory CD4+ T cells from blood. The receptors originated from a young man with type 1 diabetes. Each CDR3 is given with its conserved first and last residue. The D gene is left open where the match is weak. Not every row has a clone size; where given, it reads once, few, many or a size class.

J: TRBJ2-3
size: few
V: TRBV11-3
D: NA
CDR3: CASSLGGWTDTQYF
DNA: TGTGCCAGCAGCTTAGGGGGATGGACAGATACGCAGTATTTT

J: TRBJ2-1
size: few
V: TRBV10-1
D: TRBD1
CDR3: CASSDFSGTGLYNEQFF
DNA: TGCGCCAGCAGTGACTTTTCCGGGACAGGGCTCTACAATGAGCAGTTCTTC

J: TRBJ2-3
size: NA
V: TRBV7-2
D: TRBD2
CDR3: CASSSPREATQYF
DNA: TGTGCCAGCAGCTCCCCGCGGGAGGCTACGCAGTATTTT

J: TRBJ2-5
size: NA
V: TRBV28
D: TRBD2
CDR3: CASSSGLAGGLETQYF
DNA: TGTGCCAGCAGTTCCGGACTAGCGGGTGGGCTAGAGACCCAGTACTTC

J: TRBJ2-7
size: few
V: TRBV5-1
D: NA
CDR3: CASRWDQGEQYF
DNA: TGCGCCAGCAGGTGGGACCAGGGGGAGCAGTACTTC

J: TRBJ1-1
size: few
V: TRBV7-9
D: NA
CDR3: CASSPQGTGEAFF
DNA: TGTGCCAGCAGCCCCCAAGGGACGGGTGAAGCTTTCTTT

J: TRBJ2-1
size: NA
V: TRBV2
D: TRBD1
CDR3: CASRQDRDEQFF
DNA: TGTGCCAGCAGGCAGGACAGGGATGAGCAGTTCTTC

J: TRBJ1-1
size: few
V: TRBV7-2
D: NA
CDR3: CASSYLSEAFF
DNA: TGTGCCAGCAGCTACCTATCTGAAGCTTTCTTT

J: TRBJ2-5
size: NA
V: TRBV4-2
D: NA
CDR3: CASSQGRETQYF
DNA: TGTGCCAGCAGCCAAGGACGGGAGACCCAGTACTTC

J: TRBJ2-5
size: NA
V: TRBV27
D: TRBD2
CDR3: CASSRAGTSGQETQYF
DNA: TGTGCCAGCAGTCGTGCCGGGACTAGCGGCCAAGAGACCCAGTACTTC

J: TRBJ2-2
size: NA
V: TRBV28
D: NA
CDR3: CASSLIGVGELFF
DNA: TGTGCCAGCAGTTTGATCGGGGTCGGGGAGCTGTTTTTT

J: TRBJ2-5
size: few
V: TRBV5-1
D: TRBD2
CDR3: CASSSGLAGPQETQYF
DNA: TGCGCCAGCAGCTCGGGACTAGCGGGGCCACAAGAGACCCAGTACTTC

J: TRBJ1-5
size: few
V: TRBV2
D: TRBD1
CDR3: CASGVTGSYQPQHF
DNA: TGTGCCAGCGGGGTGACAGGGTCCTATCAGCCCCAGCATTTT

J: TRBJ2-7
size: NA
V: TRBV6-5
D: TRBD1
CDR3: CASRDDRGGEQYF
DNA: TGTGCCAGCAGGGACGACAGGGGCGGCGAGCAGTACTTC

J: TRBJ1-1
size: NA
V: TRBV7-9
D: NA
CDR3: CASSLVANTEAFF
DNA: TGTGCCAGCAGCTTAGTTGCCAACACTGAAGCTTTCTTT

J: TRBJ2-7
size: many
V: TRBV28
D: TRBD1
CDR3: CASSGTVNREYF
DNA: TGTGCCAGCAGTGGGACAGTAAACCGGGAGTACTTC

J: TRBJ2-5
size: few
V: TRBV6-5
D: TRBD1
CDR3: CASSLGTGVKETQYF
DNA: TGTGCCAGCAGCCTCGGGACAGGGGTGAAGGAGACCCAGTACTTC

J: TRBJ1-4
size: few
V: TRBV7-9
D: NA
CDR3: CASSLSRLNEKLFF
DNA: TGTGCCAGCAGCTTAAGTCGACTCAATGAAAAACTGTTTTTT

J: TRBJ2-5
size: NA
V: TRBV6-5
D: NA
CDR3: CASSYSRSGEKTQYF
DNA: TGTGCCAGCAGTTACTCGAGGTCCGGGGAAAAGACCCAGTACTTC

J: TRBJ1-1
size: few
V: TRBV28
D: NA
CDR3: CASSLGDGRTEAFF
DNA: TGTGCCAGCAGTTTAGGGGATGGTCGCACTGAAGCTTTCTTT

J: TRBJ2-3
size: NA
V: TRBV6-5
D: NA
CDR3: CASSEQASTDTQYF
DNA: TGTGCCAGCAGTGAACAAGCGAGCACAGATACGCAGTATTTT

J: TRBJ2-1
size: few
V: TRBV6-5
D: NA
CDR3: CASSLGAGEQFF
DNA: TGTGCCAGCAGTTTGGGGGCAGGGGAGCAGTTCTTC

J: TRBJ1-1
size: few
V: TRBV14
D: TRBD1
CDR3: CASSRDRDKAFF
DNA: TGTGCCAGCAGCCGGGACAGGGACAAAGCTTTCTTT

J: TRBJ1-1
size: NA
V: TRBV6-5
D: NA
CDR3: CASSSHDRSEAFF
DNA: TGTGCCAGCAGTTCCCACGACAGGTCTGAAGCTTTCTTT

J: TRBJ2-5
size: NA
V: TRBV28
D: NA
CDR3: CASSSAGGGVETQYF
DNA: TGTGCCAGCAGTTCGGCAGGGGGGGGTGTGGAGACCCAGTACTTC

J: TRBJ2-7
size: few
V: TRBV28
D: TRBD1
CDR3: CATQLTGTEQYF
DNA: TGTGCCACCCAATTGACAGGGACCGAGCAGTACTTC

J: TRBJ2-7
size: few
V: TRBV7-9
D: NA
CDR3: CASSPAHEQYF
DNA: TGTGCCAGCAGCCCCGCCCACGAGCAGTACTTC

J: TRBJ1-4
size: many
V: TRBV10-3
D: NA
CDR3: CAISDVGSGEKLFF
DNA: TGTGCCATCAGTGACGTGGGAAGTGGGGAAAAACTGTTTTTT

J: TRBJ2-6
size: NA
V: TRBV11-2
D: NA
CDR3: CASSPRSSRISGANVLTF
DNA: TGTGCCAGCAGCCCACGGTCTAGTAGGATCTCTGGGGCCAACGTCCTGACTTTC

J: TRBJ1-2
size: NA
V: TRBV6-5
D: TRBD1
CDR3: CASSNDRGTYGYTF
DNA: TGTGCCAGCAGTAACGACAGGGGTACCTATGGCTACACCTTC

J: TRBJ1-2
size: NA
V: TRBV30
D: NA
CDR3: CAWSVDGYGGYTF
DNA: TGTGCCTGGAGTGTAGACGGGTATGGCGGCTACACCTTC

J: TRBJ1-1
size: NA
V: TRBV19
D: NA
CDR3: CASSGRGGNTEAFF
DNA: TGTGCCAGTAGTGGTAGAGGGGGGAACACTGAAGCTTTCTTT

J: TRBJ1-1
size: few
V: TRBV9
D: NA
CDR3: CASSVEMNTEAFF
DNA: TGTGCCAGCAGCGTAGAGATGAACACTGAAGCTTTCTTT

J: TRBJ2-3
size: few
V: TRBV2
D: NA
CDR3: CASGESRGDTQYF
DNA: TGTGCCAGCGGCGAGTCTAGAGGGGATACGCAGTATTTT

J: TRBJ2-1
size: NA
V: TRBV6-4
D: NA
CDR3: CASSEGDSYNEQFF
DNA: TGTGCCAGCAGTGAGGGGGACTCCTACAATGAGCAGTTCTTC

J: TRBJ1-4
size: NA
V: TRBV11-2
D: NA
CDR3: CASSLEGRGVLKLFF
DNA: TGTGCCAGCAGCTTAGAAGGCAGGGGAGTTTTAAAACTGTTTTTT

J: TRBJ2-1
size: NA
V: TRBV7-2
D: TRBD2
CDR3: CASSSNGGSANEQFF
DNA: TGTGCCAGCAGCTCGAACGGGGGGAGCGCCAATGAGCAGTTCTTC

J: TRBJ2-5
size: few
V: TRBV7-8
D: TRBD2
CDR3: CASIGTSGRKTQYF
DNA: TGTGCCAGCATTGGGACTAGCGGGAGGAAGACCCAGTACTTC

J: TRBJ1-4
size: NA
V: TRBV4-1
D: TRBD1
CDR3: CASSITGGRDEKLFF
DNA: TGCGCCAGCAGTATTACAGGGGGCAGAGATGAAAAACTGTTTTTT

J: TRBJ1-2
size: NA
V: TRBV18
D: NA
CDR3: CASSPGDGYTF
DNA: TGTGCCAGCTCACCAGGAGACGGCTACACCTTC

J: TRBJ2-1
size: few
V: TRBV28
D: NA
CDR3: CASRERSSYNEQFF
DNA: TGTGCCAGCAGGGAACGAAGCTCCTACAATGAGCAGTTCTTC